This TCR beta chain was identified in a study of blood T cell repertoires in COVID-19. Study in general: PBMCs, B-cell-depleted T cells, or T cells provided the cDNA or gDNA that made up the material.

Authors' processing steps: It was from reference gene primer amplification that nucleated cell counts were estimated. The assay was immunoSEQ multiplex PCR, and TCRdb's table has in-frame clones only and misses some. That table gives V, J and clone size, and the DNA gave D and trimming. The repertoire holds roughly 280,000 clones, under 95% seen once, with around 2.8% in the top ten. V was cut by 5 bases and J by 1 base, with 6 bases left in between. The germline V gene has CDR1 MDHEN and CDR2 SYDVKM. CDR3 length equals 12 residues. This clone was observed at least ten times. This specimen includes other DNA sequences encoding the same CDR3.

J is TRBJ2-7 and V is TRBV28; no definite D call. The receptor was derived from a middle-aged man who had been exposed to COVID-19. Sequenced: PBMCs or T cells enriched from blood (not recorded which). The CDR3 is CASSPLSYEQYF. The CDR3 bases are TGTGCCAGCAGTCCCCTTTCCTACGAGCAGTACTTC.